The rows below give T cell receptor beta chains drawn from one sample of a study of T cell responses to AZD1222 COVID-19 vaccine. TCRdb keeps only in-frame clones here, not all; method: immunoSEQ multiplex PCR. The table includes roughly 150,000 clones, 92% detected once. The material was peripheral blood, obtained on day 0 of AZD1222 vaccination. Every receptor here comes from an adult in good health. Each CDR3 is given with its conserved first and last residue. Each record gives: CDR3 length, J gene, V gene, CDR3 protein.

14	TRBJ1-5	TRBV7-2	CASSLSGLSQPQHF
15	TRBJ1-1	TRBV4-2	CASSRGGAQNTEAFF
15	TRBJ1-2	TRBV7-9	CASSFSDRAGYGYTF
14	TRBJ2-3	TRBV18	CASSPPGRTDTQYF
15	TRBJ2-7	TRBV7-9	CASSPRWSDSYEQYF
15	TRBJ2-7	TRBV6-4	CASREYSGSSPEQYF
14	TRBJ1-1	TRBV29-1	CSVERTGINTEAFF
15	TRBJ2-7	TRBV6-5	CASSPRGGARDEQYF
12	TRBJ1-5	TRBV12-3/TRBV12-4	CASSDSFQPQHF
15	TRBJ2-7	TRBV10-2	CASSEPGTSGDEQYF
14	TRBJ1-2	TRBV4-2	CASSQDGQVYGYTF
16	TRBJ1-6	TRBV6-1	CASSEAPGRGGSPLHF
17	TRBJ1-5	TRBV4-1	CASSQRPREGINQPQHF
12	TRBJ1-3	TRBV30	CAWRQSGNTIYF
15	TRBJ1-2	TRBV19	CASSPEGTGLYGYTF
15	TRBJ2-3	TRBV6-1	CASSERVGIADTQYF
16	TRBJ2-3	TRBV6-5	CASSYSLSGTTDTQYF
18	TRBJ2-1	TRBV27	CASSRVRGRAQNRDEQFF
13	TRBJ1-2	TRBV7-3	CASSFGSNYGYTF
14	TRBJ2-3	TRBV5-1	CASSLDRVTDTQYF
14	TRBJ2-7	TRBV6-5	CASSQRELSYEQYF
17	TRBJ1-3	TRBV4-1	CASSQEGQGARGNTIYF
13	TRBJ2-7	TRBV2	CASKPIGFHEQYF
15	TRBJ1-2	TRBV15	CATSREGRFSYGYTF
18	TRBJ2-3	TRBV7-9	CASSSILSGGPSTDTQYF
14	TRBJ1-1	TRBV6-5	CASSYSRWGSEAFF
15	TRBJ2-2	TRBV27	CASSLWASSLGELFF
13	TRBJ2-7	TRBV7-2	CASSIPGSYEQYF
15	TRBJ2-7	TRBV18	CASSPQGHLFYEQYF